These 5 T cell receptor beta chains originate from one sample sequenced in a study of blood T cell repertoires in COVID-19. Sequencing used immunoSEQ multiplex PCR; TCRdb keeps in-frame clones, though not all of them. The data show 200,000 to 250,000 clones, 85% seen once. The specimen sequenced was peripheral blood. These receptors all stem from a man aged 40-49 years with acute or convalescent COVID-19.

The chain carries TRBV6-5 and TRBJ1-6; no firm D call. Germline loops: CDR1 MNHEY, CDR2 SVGAGI. Deletions cut 0 bases from V and 7 bases from J, with 7 bases between. The CDR3 runs 14 residues. The CDR3 coding sequence is TGTGCCAGCAGTTACTCGACTGAGAATTCACCCCTCCACTTT. Translated, it gives CASSYSTENSPLHF.

The chain combines TRBV29-1 with TRBJ1-2; TRBD1 matches 9 bases. V was pared by 0 bases and J by 8 bases, with 16 bases of the junction left unmatched. Germline CDR1 and CDR2: SQVTM and ANQGSEA. The CDR3 totals 17 residues. The chain's CDR3 is CSVEDRGIGQGLRGYTF. The CDR3 DNA is TGCAGCGTTGAAGATCGGGGGATAGGACAGGGGCTTCGAGGCTACACCTTC.

V and J are TRBV9 and TRBJ2-1; 11 positions match TRBD2. Germline trimming cut 6 bases from V and 0 bases from J; bases unmatched to any gene: 14. There are 19 residues in the CDR3. Looked up from germline, CDR1 is SGDLS and CDR2 is YYNGEE. CDR3 sequence: CASILGLAGNPDSYNEQFF. The CDR3 DNA reads as TGTGCCAGCATCCTCGGACTAGCGGGTAATCCAGACTCCTACAATGAGCAGTTCTTC. Using reference TRBV9 and TRBJ2-1 for the parts outside the CDR3, the full variable domain is DSGVTQTPKHLITATGQRVTLRCSPRSGDLSVYWYQQSLDQGLQFLIQYYNGEERAKGNILERFSAQQFPDLHSELNLSSLELGDSALYFCASILGLAGNPDSYNEQFFGPGTRLTVL.

The rearrangement uses TRBV29-1 and TRBJ2-1; TRBD2 aligns across 10 bases. This CDR3 comprises 15 residues. The germline gives CDR1 SQVTM, CDR2 ANQGSEA. With 5 bases clipped from V and 2 bases from J, the junction kept 6 bases outside the gene matches. CDR3 DNA: TGCAGCGTTCCCACTAGCGGGGTCACCTACAATGAGCAGTTCTTC. This gives the protein CSVPTSGVTYNEQFF.

The V gene is TRBV6-5, the J gene TRBJ2-7; possibly TRBD2 for D (5 bases). The CDR3 extends over 14 amino acids. Trimming removed 2 bases at V and 3 bases at J, with 11 bases between. CDR1 and CDR2 from the germline V gene are MNHEY and SVGAGI. This CDR3 reads CASSYDREGYEQYF. In nucleotides, the CDR3 is TGTGCCAGCAGTTACGACCGGGAAGGCTACGAGCAGTACTTC.